Reported below is one T cell receptor (beta chain). Its antigen remains unidentified. Every participating donor contributed 7.5 to 10 milliliters of peripheral blood through a draw. The authors ran a second PCR of 7 to 11 cycles using a sample-barcoded 5' primer and a J-beta primer mix. A minimum of 2.5 million CDR3-containing paired-end reads was obtained for each sample. MiXCR, applied by TCRdb to the 5' RACE reads, yields one record per CDR3 protein. The sample has 650,000 to 950,000 distinct CDR3 sequences, around 42% seen once. The entry originates in a study of blood T cells in healthy people across ages. Study findings and constraints: Older age coincided with a roughly linear decline in TCR beta diversity per million T cells.

The V gene's germline CDR1 is LGHDT and CDR2 YNNKEL (reference sequence). The CDR3 contains 14 residues. Trimming cost V 1 base and J 10 bases, with 16 bases left between them. The chain carries TRBV3-1 and TRBJ1-1, with a possible D match to TRBD1 (5 bases). The sequencing sample was made of blood. This clonotype originated in a man aged 55 to 70 in good health. DNA of the CDR3: TGTGCCAGCAGCCAAGCGGACCGACGGGGGGGAGCTTTCTTT. It specifies CASSQADRRGGAFF.